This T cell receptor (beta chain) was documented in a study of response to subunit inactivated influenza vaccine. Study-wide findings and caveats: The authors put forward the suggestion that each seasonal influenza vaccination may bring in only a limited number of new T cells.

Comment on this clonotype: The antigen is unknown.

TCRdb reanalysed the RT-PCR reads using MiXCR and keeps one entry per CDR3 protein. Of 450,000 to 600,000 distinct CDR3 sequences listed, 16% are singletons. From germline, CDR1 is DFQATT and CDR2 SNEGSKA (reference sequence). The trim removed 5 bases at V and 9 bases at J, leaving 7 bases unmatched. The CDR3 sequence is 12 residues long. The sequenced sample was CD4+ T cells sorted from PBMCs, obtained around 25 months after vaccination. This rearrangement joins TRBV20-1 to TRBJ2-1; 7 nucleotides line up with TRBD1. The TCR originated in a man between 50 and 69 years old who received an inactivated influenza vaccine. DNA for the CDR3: TGCAGTGCTGAAGACAGGGATAGTGAGCAGTTCTTC. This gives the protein CSAEDRDSEQFF.